The source of this T cell receptor beta chain is a study of T-cell reconstitution after alpha-beta-depleted transplantation in children. Germline lookup yields CDR1 SGHRS and CDR2 YFSETQ. This CDR3 comprises 16 residues. Trimming removed 0 bases from V and 2 bases from J, with 13 bases in between. In this sample, this clonotype turned up a few times. Molecular barcoding with unique molecular identifiers was used for the TCRbeta library. Using its own MiXCR run on the PCR reads, TCRdb lists one record per CDR3 protein. The sample has 700,000 or so distinct CDR3 sequences; 10% to 15% are singletons. The chain employs TRBV5-1 and TRBJ2-3; no firm D call. The sequence came from a girl aged 2-10 years with congenital amegakaryocytic thrombocytopenia, due to receive a stem cell transplant. The sequencing used PBMCs, collected before TCRalphabeta/CD19-depleted stem cell transplant. The CDR3 loop reads CASSLVGGRATDTQYF. The CDR3 DNA reads TGCGCCAGCAGCTTGGTAGGCGGAAGGGCCACAGATACGCAGTATTTT.